This TCR beta chain was obtained from a study of response to subunit inactivated influenza vaccine. Germline V gene lookup returns CDR1 LGHDT and CDR2 YNNKEL (reference sequence). The V and J ends lost 4 bases and 1 base respectively, with 16 bases between them. The CDR3 is 17 residues long. TCRdb re-analysed the RT-PCR reads in MiXCR, keeping a single row per CDR3 protein. The repertoire holds about 620,000 distinct CDR3 sequences, with roughly 10% as singletons. This clonotype was seen repeatedly, ten times or more. These same data were also listed under a study on T cells expressing NK-cell markers. That paper notes: What made the TCR beta cDNA was 5'RACE template switching with UMIs.

The source material was PBMCs from blood, sampled on the day of vaccination. V usage is TRBV3-1 and J usage is TRBJ2-2; TRBD2 is a possible D gene (6 bases). This TCR was sampled from a man aged 50-59 years who received an inactivated influenza vaccine. In DNA, the CDR3 is TGTGCCAGCAGCCCCCTCGCGGGGAAAGAGAACACCGGGGAGCTGTTTTTT. Translated, it gives CASSPLAGKENTGELFF. The whole variable domain, remainder taken from reference TRBV3-1 and TRBJ2-2, is DTAVSQTPKYLVTQMGNDKSIKCEQNLGHDTMYWYKQDSKKFLKIMFSYNNKELIINETVPNRFSPKSPDKAHLNLHINSLELGDSAVYFCASSPLAGKENTGELFFGEGSRLTVL.